This T cell receptor (beta chain) was captured in a study of blood T cell repertoires in COVID-19. Across the whole study: COVID-19 samples, acute and convalescent, were from the United States, Italy and Spain.

Generated by immunoSEQ multiplex PCR, the TCRdb table keeps only in-frame clones and is missing some. This table holds about 190,000 clones, approximately 90% found once. The CDR3 contains 16 residues. J lost 1 base, V lost 1 base, and 5 bases had no gene match. Germline V gene sequence: CDR1 MDHEN, CDR2 SYDVKM. The sample taken for sequencing was peripheral blood. The chain couples TRBV28 to TRBJ2-3; 7 positions agree with TRBD2. The sequence derives from a man aged 35 to 55 with active or convalescent COVID-19. CDR3 in DNA: TGTGCCAGCAGTTTATCGGGGGGACGGGGCACAGATACGCAGTATTTT. This translates into CASSLSGGRGTDTQYF.